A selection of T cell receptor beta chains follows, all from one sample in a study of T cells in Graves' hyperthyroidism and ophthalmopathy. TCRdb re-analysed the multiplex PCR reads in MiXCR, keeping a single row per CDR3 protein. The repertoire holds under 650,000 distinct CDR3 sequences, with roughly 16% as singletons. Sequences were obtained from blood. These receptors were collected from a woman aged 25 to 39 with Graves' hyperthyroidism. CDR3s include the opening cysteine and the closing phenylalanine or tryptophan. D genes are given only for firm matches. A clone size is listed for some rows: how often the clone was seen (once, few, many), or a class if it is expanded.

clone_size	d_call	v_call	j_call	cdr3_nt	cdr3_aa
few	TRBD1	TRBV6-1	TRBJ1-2	TGTGCCAGCAGTTTCACAGGGGACTATGGCTACACCTTC	CASSFTGDYGYTF
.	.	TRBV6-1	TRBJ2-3	TGTGCCAGCAATGATAGCGGACTCCCAGATACGCAGTATTTT	CASNDSGLPDTQYF
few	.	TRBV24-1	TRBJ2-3	TGTGCCACCAGTGATTACCAACAGGGAGATACGCAGTATTTT	CATSDYQQGDTQYF
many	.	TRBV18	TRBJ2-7	TGTGCCAGCTCGAAGGACAGCTACGAGCAGTACTTC	CASSKDSYEQYF
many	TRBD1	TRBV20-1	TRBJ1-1	TGCAGTGCTCCCGGGACAGGGACGCGGAACACTGAAGCTTTCTTT	CSAPGTGTRNTEAFF
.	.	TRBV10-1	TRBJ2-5	TGCGCCAGCAGTGACCCGCGGGGCCAAAGTGGGAAAGAGACCCAGTACTTC	CASSDPRGQSGKETQYF
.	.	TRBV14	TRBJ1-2	TGTGCCAGCAGTCACTTACAGGGATCTGGCTACACCTTC	CASSHLQGSGYTF
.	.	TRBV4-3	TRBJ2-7	TGCGCCAGCAGCCAGGGGGCTCTCTCCTACGAGCAGTACTTC	CASSQGALSYEQYF
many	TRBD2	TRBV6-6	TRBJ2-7	TGTGCCAGCAGTTACGAATCGGGACTAGCGGGTTTCGAGCAGTACTTC	CASSYESGLAGFEQYF
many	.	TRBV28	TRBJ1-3	TGTGCCAGCAGTTTATACGGGGGAGGAAACACCATATATTTT	CASSLYGGGNTIYF
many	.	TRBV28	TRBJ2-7	TGTGCCAGCTCGCTAGGGCGGGGCCCCTACGAGCAGTACTTC	CASSLGRGPYEQYF
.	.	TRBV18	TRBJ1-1	TGTGCCAGCTCACCAACTCCGGTTTCGTGGTCGTACACTGAAGCTTTCTTT	CASSPTPVSWSYTEAFF
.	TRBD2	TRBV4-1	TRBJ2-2	TGCGCCAGCAGCTATGGGACTAGCGGAATCGGCACCGGGGAGCTGTTTTTT	CASSYGTSGIGTGELFF
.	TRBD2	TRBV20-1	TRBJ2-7	TGCAGTGCTTCTCGGGACTACTTCTACGAGCAGTACTTC	CSASRDYFYEQYF
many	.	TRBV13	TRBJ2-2	TGTGCCAGCAGCTTAGCTCTAGCGACGAACACCGGGGAGCTGTTTTTT	CASSLALATNTGELFF
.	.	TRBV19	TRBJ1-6	TGTGCCAGTAGTGGTACGCGGGCCTCACCCCTCCACTTT	CASSGTRASPLHF
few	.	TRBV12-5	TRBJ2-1	TGTGCTAGTGGTTTGGGTCAGGTTACCCGCAATGAGCAGTTCTTC	CASGLGQVTRNEQFF
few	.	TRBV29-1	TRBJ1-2	TGCAGCGTTGAAGGAGGGGGTTATGGGGTTATGGGCTACACCTTC	CSVEGGGYGVMGYTF
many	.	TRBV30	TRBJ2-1	TGTGCCTGGAGTATCCAGGGGAATGAGCAGTTCTTC	CAWSIQGNEQFF
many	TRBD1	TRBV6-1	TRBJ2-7	TGTGCCAGCAGTCGACCCGGGACAGGGGACTACGAGCAGTACTTC	CASSRPGTGDYEQYF
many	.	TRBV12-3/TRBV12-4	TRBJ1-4	TGTGCCAGCAGCCCTGGCAGGGACGAGGATGAAAAACTGTTTTTT	CASSPGRDEDEKLFF
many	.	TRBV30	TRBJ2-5	TGTGCCCGGGACCACAGAGCGGGCGAGACCCAGTACTTC	CARDHRAGETQYF
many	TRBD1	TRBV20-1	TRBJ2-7	TGCAGTGCTAGAGATCTGAGGACAGGGTTGTCCGAGCAGTACTTC	CSARDLRTGLSEQYF
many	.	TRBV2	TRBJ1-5	TGTGCCAGCAGCGACTTGGGGGGGCTGAGTCAGCCCCAGCATTTT	CASSDLGGLSQPQHF
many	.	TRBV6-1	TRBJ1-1	TGTGCCAGCAGTGAATTACAGGGTGCGGGCACTGAAGCTTTCTTT	CASSELQGAGTEAFF
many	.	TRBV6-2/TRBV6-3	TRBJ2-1	TGTGCCAGCAGTTACAAGGGTGAGCAGTTCTTC	CASSYKGEQFF
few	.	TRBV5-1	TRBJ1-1	TGCGCCAGCAGCACGGGTCCTAGCAACACTGAAGCTTTCTTT	CASSTGPSNTEAFF
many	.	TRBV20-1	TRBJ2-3	TGCAGTGCTCGCGACGTGGGTACGCAGTATTTT	CSARDVGTQYF
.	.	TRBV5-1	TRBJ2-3	TGCGCCAGCAGCTTGTATGGTCTTGGTACAGATACGCAGTATTTT	CASSLYGLGTDTQYF
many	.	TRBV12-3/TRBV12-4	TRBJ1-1	TGTGCCAGCAGTCCCACCCAGGTTCAGTTCACTGAAGCTTTCTTT	CASSPTQVQFTEAFF
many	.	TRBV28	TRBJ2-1	TGTGCCACCTTAGGGGGGATGAACAATGAGCAGTTCTTC	CATLGGMNNEQFF
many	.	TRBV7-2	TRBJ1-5	TGTGCCAGCAGCTTAGAGGTTGGGCTACAGCCCCAGCATTTT	CASSLEVGLQPQHF
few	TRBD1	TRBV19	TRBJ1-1	TGTGCCAGTAGTAAGCAGACAGGGGTGAACACTGAAGCTTTCTTT	CASSKQTGVNTEAFF